This entry concerns a single TCR beta chain. This specimen comes from a study of shared clonotypes between healthy human individuals. J was trimmed by 0 bases and V by 3 bases; bases with no gene match: 5. The CDR3 runs to 16 residues. Germline V gene data show CDR1 as ENHRY and CDR2 as SYGVKD. Produced via immunoSEQ multiplex PCR; TCRdb's table is partial and in-frame only. The data contain over 1.5 million clones, 95% to 99% of them singletons. The receptor was derived from a man aged 30 to 39 in good health. Input material: naive CD4+ T cells sorted from blood. Subset denoted: CD45RA+ positively selected. J is TRBJ2-3 and V is TRBV10-3; 8 bases map to TRBD2. The chain's CDR3 is CAISDIAGRSTDTQYF. The CDR3, as DNA: TGTGCCATCAGTGATATAGCGGGAAGGAGCACAGATACGCAGTATTTT.